These 19 T cell receptor beta chains were sequenced from one sample in a study of blood T cell repertoires in COVID-19. Clones were read by immunoSEQ multiplex PCR, and TCRdb kept only the in-frame ones, dropping some. Among tens of thousands of clones listed, about nine tenths were seen once. The source material was peripheral blood. The source of these receptors is a human donor in a cohort sampled during active COVID-19.

The chain recombines TRBV7-8 with TRBJ1-1; D might be TRBD1 (6 bases). The CDR3 loop spans 15 amino acids. Germline CDR1 reads SGHVS; CDR2 reads FQNEAQ. Deletions cut 2 bases from V and 1 base from J, with 11 bases between. CDR3 region: CASSLWTTGNTEAFF. The CDR3, as DNA: TGTGCCAGCAGCTTATGGACGACAGGGAACACTGAAGCTTTCTTT. The full variable domain, its missing parts supplied by reference TRBV7-8 and TRBJ1-1, is GAGVSQSPRYKVAKRGQDVALRCDPISGHVSLFWYQQALGQGPEFLTYFQNEAQLDKSGLPSDRFFAERPEGSVSTLKIQRTQQEDSAVYLCASSLWTTGNTEAFFGQGTRLTVV.

V usage is TRBV13 and J usage is TRBJ2-2, with 11 bases fitting TRBD1. The junction had 9 bases not matched to a gene; V was cut back by 4 bases and J by 8 bases. Germline V gene lookup returns CDR1 PRHDT and CDR2 FYEKMQ (reference sequence). CDR3 length equals 16 residues. CDR3 sequence: CASSYGQGALSGELFF. The CDR3 nucleotides are TGTGCCAGCAGCTACGGACAGGGGGCTTTGTCGGGGGAGCTGTTTTTT.

CDR3: CASSQVRSGAEAFF. As DNA, the CDR3 is TGCGCCAGCAGCCAAGTTAGATCAGGGGCCGAAGCTTTCTTT. The V and J genes are TRBV4-3 and TRBJ1-1, with TRBD1 as a possible D gene (6 bases). From germline, CDR1 is LGHNA and CDR2 YSLEER. The V end was cut by 1 base, the J end by 8 bases, with 14 bases between. This CDR3 has 14 residues.

V is TRBV19 and J is TRBJ1-5; TRBD1 might be the D (5 bases). The V gene's germline CDR1 is LNHDA and CDR2 SQIVND (reference sequence). The CDR3 loop spans 14 amino acids. Trimming stripped 4 bases from V and 5 bases from J, with 12 bases between. CDR3 coding DNA: TGTGCCAGTAGTAACGGGGGATGGGATCAGCCCCAGCATTTT. It translates to CASSNGGWDQPQHF.

The chain combines TRBV29-1 with TRBJ2-3, with a possible D match to TRBD2 (5 bases). Trimming took off 2 bases at V and 11 bases at J, with 17 bases between the two ends. CDR1 is SQVTM and CDR2 is ANQGSEA in the germline V gene. The length of the CDR3 is 13 residues. As DNA, the CDR3 is TGCAGCGTTGAAAGTCCCGCTAGCTCTTTGCAGTATTTT. It encodes CSVESPASSLQYF.

The chain recombines TRBV12-3 or TRBV12-4 with TRBJ1-1, with D tentatively TRBD1 (6 bases). Trimming pared 3 bases from V and 7 bases from J, leaving 9 bases between. CDR3 length: 12 residues. In DNA form, the CDR3 reads TGTGCCAGCAGTTTGGACAGCATTGAAGCTTTCTTT. The encoded protein is CASSLDSIEAFF.

The V call is TRBV30, the J call TRBJ1-5; the D is unclear. Per the germline V gene, CDR1 is GTSNPN and CDR2 is SVGIG (reference sequence). V was shortened by 0 bases and J by 0 bases, with 15 bases between the two germline ends. The CDR3 loop spans 17 amino acids. DNA for the CDR3: TGTGCCTGGAGTGTATCCCGAGTGATGAATAGCAATCAGCCCCAGCATTTT. It codes for CAWSVSRVMNSNQPQHF.

The gene calls are TRBV6-5 and TRBJ1-1, with D maybe TRBD1 (5 bases). CDR1 is MNHEY and CDR2 is SVGAGI in the germline V gene. Deletions cut 7 bases from V and 6 bases from J, with 15 bases between. This CDR3 spans 13 amino acids. The DNA of the CDR3 is TGTGCCAGCATCCCGCCAGGGCTACCTGAAGCTTTCTTT. This gives the protein CASIPPGLPEAFF.

The chain links TRBV11-2 to TRBJ2-5, with TRBD2 matching 12 bases. J lost 14 bases, V lost 0 bases, and 7 bases had no gene match. CDR3 length equals 14 residues. Germline CDR1 reads SGHAT; CDR2 reads FQNNGV. The CDR3 region has the DNA TGTGCCAGCAGCTTAGATAGACTAGCGGGAGTTAGTTACTTC. Residues: CASSLDRLAGVSYF. The whole variable domain, remainder taken from reference TRBV11-2 and TRBJ2-5, is EAGVAQSPRYKIIEKRQSVAFWCNPISGHATLYWYQQILGQGPKLLIQFQNNGVVDDSQLPKDRFSAERLKGVDSTLKIQPAKLEDSAVYLCASSLDRLAGVSYFGPGTRLLVL.

This chain links TRBV6-5 with TRBJ1-2, with D possibly being TRBD1 (6 bases). The CDR3 contains 13 residues. Germline assignment: CDR1 MNHEY and CDR2 SVGAGI. The ends were cut back, 2 bases at V and 4 bases at J, with 8 bases in the middle. The CDR3 reads CASSYRGFYGYTF. DNA for the CDR3: TGTGCCAGCAGTTACAGGGGGTTCTATGGCTACACCTTC.

The chain recombines TRBV7-6 with TRBJ2-6; D ambiguous. Germline CDR1 and CDR2: SGHVS and FNYEAQ. V was clipped by 8 bases and J by 2 bases, with 4 bases between them. The length of the CDR3 is 12 residues. CDR3: CASRAGANVLTF. Here the CDR3 DNA reads TGTGCCAGCCGAGCTGGGGCCAACGTCCTGACTTTC. The whole variable domain, filled in from reference TRBV7-6 and TRBJ2-6, reads GAGVSQSPRYKVTKRGQDVALRCDPISGHVSLYWYRQALGQGPEFLTYFNYEAQQDKSGLPNDRFSAERPEGSISTLTIQRTEQRDSAMYRCASRAGANVLTFGAGSRLTVL.

The chain carries TRBV11-2 and TRBJ1-1; unclear D gene. V lost 4 bases to trimming and J lost 4 bases, with 19 bases between them. Looked up from germline, CDR1 is SGHAT and CDR2 is FQNNGV. This CDR3 has 16 residues. The CDR3: CASSSGGSSIFTEAFF. Here the CDR3 DNA reads TGTGCCAGCAGCTCCGGTGGGAGTTCTATATTCACTGAAGCTTTCTTT.

The CDR3 sequence is CASSPTVSSYNEQFF. The CDR3 bases are TGCGCCAGCAGCCCGACAGTCAGCTCCTACAATGAGCAGTTCTTC. V gene TRBV5-1 combines with J gene TRBJ2-1; perhaps TRBD1 as D (5 bases). Trimming left V 4 bases short and J 0 bases short, with 11 bases between. Germline V gene sequence: CDR1 SGHRS, CDR2 YFSETQ. The CDR3 runs to 15 residues.

As DNA, the CDR3 is TGTGCCAGTAGTATTTCAGGGGTCTATGGCTACACCTTC. It specifies CASSISGVYGYTF. V is TRBV19 and J is TRBJ1-2; D possibly corresponds to TRBD1 (6 bases). The CDR3 runs 13 residues. Germline loops: CDR1 LNHDA, CDR2 SQIVND (reference sequence). Trimming cost V 3 bases and J 4 bases, with 9 bases left between them.

This chain uses TRBV3-1 (or the pseudogene TRBV3-2) with TRBJ2-4; 9 bases are a match to TRBD2. Germline V gives CDR1 LGHDT, CDR2 YNNKEL (reference sequence). This CDR3 comprises 14 residues. J was trimmed by 8 bases and V by 1 base; bases with no gene match: 3. The CDR3 spells CASSQVLAGDIQYF. The DNA for the CDR3 is TGTGCCAGCAGCCAAGTTTTAGCGGGAGACATTCAGTACTTC.

This clone is a singleton in its sample. The rearrangement uses TRBV9 and TRBJ2-1; 12 bases are a match to TRBD2. Germline CDR1 and CDR2: SGDLS and YYNGEE. CDR3 size: 15 residues. V trimming: 4 bases; J trimming: 9 bases; junction bases outside the gene matches: 8. Written as DNA, the CDR3 is TGTGCCAGCAGCTTGGGACTAGCGGGTCCGGGTGAGCAGTTCTTC. It encodes CASSLGLAGPGEQFF.

The chain carries TRBV4-2 and TRBJ1-1; D not certain. Germline CDR1 is LGHNA and CDR2 is YNFKEQ. Trimming cost V 4 bases and J 3 bases, with 12 bases left between them. The CDR3 spans 14 residues. Here the CDR3 reads CASSPQGGYTEAFF. The CDR3 DNA follows: TGTGCCAGCAGCCCCCAAGGAGGGTACACTGAAGCTTTCTTT.

This chain links TRBV20-1 with TRBJ1-2; D uncertain. V was shortened by 2 bases and J by 8 bases, with 9 bases between the two germline ends. CDR1 and CDR2 from the germline V gene are DFQATT and SNEGSKA (reference sequence). This CDR3 has 11 residues. In DNA form, the CDR3 reads TGCAGTGCTAGATCCGGGGAGGGCTACACCTTC. Translated, it gives CSARSGEGYTF.

This chain links TRBV2 with TRBJ1-4; D is undetermined. Deletions cut 1 base from V and 3 bases from J, with 12 bases between. CDR1 is SNHLY, CDR2 FYNNEI, per germline. The CDR3 totals 16 residues. CDR3 amino acids: CASSEGYARANEKLFF. CDR3 nucleotide sequence: TGTGCCAGCAGTGAAGGCTATGCACGGGCTAATGAAAAACTGTTTTTT.